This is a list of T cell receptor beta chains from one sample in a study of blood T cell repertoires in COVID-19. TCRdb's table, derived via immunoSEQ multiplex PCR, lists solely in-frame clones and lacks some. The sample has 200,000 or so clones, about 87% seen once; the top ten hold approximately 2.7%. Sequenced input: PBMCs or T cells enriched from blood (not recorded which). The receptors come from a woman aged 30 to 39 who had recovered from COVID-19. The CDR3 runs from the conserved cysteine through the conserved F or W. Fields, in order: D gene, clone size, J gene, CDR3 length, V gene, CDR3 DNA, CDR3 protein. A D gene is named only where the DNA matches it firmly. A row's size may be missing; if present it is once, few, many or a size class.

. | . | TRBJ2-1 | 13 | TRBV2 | TGTGCCAGCACCTTGGGACAAAACAATGAGCAGTTCTTC | CASTLGQNNEQFF
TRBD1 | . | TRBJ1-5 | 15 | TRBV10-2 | TGCGCCAGCAGTGAGGGGGACAGGAATAATCAGCCCCAGCATTTT | CASSEGDRNNQPQHF
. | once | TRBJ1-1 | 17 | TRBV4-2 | TGTGCCAGCAGCCAAGAAAAAGGTGGCGGTGGGAACACTGAAGCTTTCTTT | CASSQEKGGGGNTEAFF
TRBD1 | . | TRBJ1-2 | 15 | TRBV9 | TGTGCCAGCAGCGCCCTCGGGACAGGACACTATGGCTACACCTTC | CASSALGTGHYGYTF
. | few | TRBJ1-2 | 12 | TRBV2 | TGTGCCAGCAGCCCCGAACAGGGCCGCTACACCTTC | CASSPEQGRYTF
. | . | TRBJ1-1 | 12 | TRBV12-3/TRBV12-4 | TGTGCCAGCAGTGATGGAGGGAGACTAGCTTTCTTT | CASSDGGRLAFF
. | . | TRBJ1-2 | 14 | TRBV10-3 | TGTGCCATCAGTGGTCCAGGGGTGAACTATGGCTACACCTTC | CAISGPGVNYGYTF
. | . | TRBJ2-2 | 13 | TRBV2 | TGTGCCAGCTCCAGGCTTTACACCGGGGAGCTGTTTTTT | CASSRLYTGELFF
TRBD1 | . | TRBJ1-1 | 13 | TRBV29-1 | TGCAGCGCTTACAGGGGGGGTTACACTGAAGCTTTCTTT | CSAYRGGYTEAFF
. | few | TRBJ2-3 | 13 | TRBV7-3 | TGTGCCAGCAGCTTTGGCAGCACAGATACGCAGTATTTT | CASSFGSTDTQYF
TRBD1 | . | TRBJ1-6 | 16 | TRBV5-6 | TGTGCCAGCAGCCTGAATCGGGACAGGGGGAATTCACCCCTCCACTTT | CASSLNRDRGNSPLHF
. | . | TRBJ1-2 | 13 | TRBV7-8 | TGTGCCAGCAGCTTAGCGGCAGGGTCTGGCTACACCTTC | CASSLAAGSGYTF
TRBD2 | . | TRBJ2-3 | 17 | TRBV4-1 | TGCGCCAGCAGCCAAGCGGCGGGGGGGCCCGTTGGAGATACGCAGTATTTT | CASSQAAGGPVGDTQYF
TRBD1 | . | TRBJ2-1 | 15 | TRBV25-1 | TGTGCCAGCAGTTTTTGGGACAGGGGTGATAGTGAGCAGTTCTTC | CASSFWDRGDSEQFF
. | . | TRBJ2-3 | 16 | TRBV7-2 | TGTGCCAGCAGCTTAACGGGGTCTACCTCGTCAGATACGCAGTATTTT | CASSLTGSTSSDTQYF
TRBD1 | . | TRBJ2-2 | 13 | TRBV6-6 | TGTGCCAGCACCATCCGACAGGGAGGGGAGCTGTTTTTT | CASTIRQGGELFF
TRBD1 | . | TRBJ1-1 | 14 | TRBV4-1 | TGCGCCAGCAGCAGAGGACAGGGTAGGACTGAAGCTTTCTTT | CASSRGQGRTEAFF
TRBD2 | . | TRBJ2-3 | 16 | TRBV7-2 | TGTGCCAGCAGCTTAGGGTTCGGGGAGGGATCAGATACGCAGTATTTT | CASSLGFGEGSDTQYF
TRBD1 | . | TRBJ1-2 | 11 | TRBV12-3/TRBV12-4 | TGTGCCAGCAGATGGGACAGCCACTACACCTTC | CASRWDSHYTF
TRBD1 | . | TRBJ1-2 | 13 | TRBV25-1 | TGTGCCAGCAGTCTGACAGGGGCCTATGGCTACACCTTC | CASSLTGAYGYTF
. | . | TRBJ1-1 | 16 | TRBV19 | TGTGCCAGTAGTACGAATGGTAGGGGCTTGAACACTGAAGCTTTCTTT | CASSTNGRGLNTEAFF
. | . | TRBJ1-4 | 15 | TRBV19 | TGTGCCAGTAGTATTGTGGGGGCGGCTAATGAAAAACTGTTTTTT | CASSIVGAANEKLFF
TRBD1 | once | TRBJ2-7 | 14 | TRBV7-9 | TGTGCCAGCAGCCCCGGGACAGGCCCCTACGAGCAGTACTTC | CASSPGTGPYEQYF
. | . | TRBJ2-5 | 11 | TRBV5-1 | TGCGCCAGCAGCTTGCGGGAGACCCAGTACTTC | CASSLRETQYF
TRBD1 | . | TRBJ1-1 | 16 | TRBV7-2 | TGTGCCAGCAGCTTAGACCCCACAGGGGCGAGGACTGAAGCTTTCTTT | CASSLDPTGARTEAFF